The 17 T cell receptor beta chains presented below share a single source sample, sequenced in a study of cytomegalovirus exposure and HLA in healthy donors. The PCR employed 60 Vbeta primers together with 13 Jbeta primers. Measured with immunoSEQ multiplex PCR; TCRdb has only the in-frame clones, and not every one. This sample has over 85,000 clones, with 6.5% to 8% found just once. Sequences were obtained from PBMCs. The receptors were gathered from a man in his forties or fifties in good health and CMV-seronegative.

The chain joins TRBV30 to TRBJ2-1; possibly TRBD2 for D (6 bases). The CDR3 loop spans 17 amino acids. Trimming cost V 0 bases and J 0 bases, with 15 bases left between them. Germline values: CDR1 GTSNPN, CDR2 SVGIG (reference sequence). The CDR3 reads CAWSVPGRGSSYNEQFF. CDR3 nucleotides: TGTGCCTGGAGTGTACCCGGACGGGGGAGCTCCTACAATGAGCAGTTCTTC.

The rearrangement uses TRBV28 and TRBJ2-7; 11 nucleotides align to TRBD2. The junction had 3 bases not matched to a gene; V was cut back by 5 bases and J by 3 bases. Germline V gene lookup returns CDR1 MDHEN and CDR2 SYDVKM. The CDR3 is made up of 14 amino acids. The CDR3 region is CASSVAGGLYEQYF. The CDR3 DNA is TGTGCCAGCAGTGTAGCGGGAGGGCTCTACGAGCAGTACTTC.

The V call is TRBV15, the J call TRBJ2-3, with 8 bases matching TRBD2. Germline assignment: CDR1 LNHNV and CDR2 YYDKDF (reference sequence). V lost 5 bases and J lost 2; bases outside the gene matches: 6. CDR3 length equals 15 residues. Here the CDR3 DNA reads TGTGCCACCAGCCCGCATAGCGGGAACACAGATACGCAGTATTTT. Translating it yields CATSPHSGNTDTQYF.

The sample holds a few counts of this clone. This chain links TRBV28 with TRBJ1-2; unclear D gene. Per the germline V gene, CDR1 is MDHEN and CDR2 is SYDVKM. V lost 0 bases and J 4 bases, leaving 12 bases between the germline ends. The CDR3 is 15 residues long. In nucleotides, the CDR3 is TGTGCCAGCAGTTTATGGGGCTCGAGGGCCTATGGCTACACCTTC. Protein sequence: CASSLWGSRAYGYTF.

This clone was detected a few times. V usage is TRBV7-2 and J usage is TRBJ1-4, with D maybe TRBD1 (5 bases). Germline assignment: CDR1 SGHTA and CDR2 FQGNSA. The CDR3 sequence is 15 residues long. Trimming cost V 5 bases and J 3 bases, with 13 bases left between them. The CDR3 DNA is TGTGCCAGCAGCCTCCGGACAACTTCTAATGAAAAACTGTTTTTT. Protein: CASSLRTTSNEKLFF. Full variable domain (remainder filled in from reference TRBV7-2 and TRBJ1-4): GAGVSQSPSNKVTEKGKDVELRCDPISGHTALYWYRQSLGQGLEFLIYFQGNSAPDKSGLPSDRFSAERTGGSVSTLTIQRTQQEDSAVYLCASSLRTTSNEKLFFGSGTQLSVL.

As concerns this clone: One junction end does not reproduce the germline sequence, and a read error may be involved. Here the CDR3 reads CASGLSSGNNEQFF. In DNA, the CDR3 is TGTGCCAGCGGCTTAAGTAGCGGGAACAATGAGCAGTTCTTC. The V gene is TRBV7-2, the J gene TRBJ2-1, with 8 bases aligning to TRBD2. The CDR3 is 14 amino acids. The germline V gene encodes CDR1 SGHTA and CDR2 FQGNSA.

This sequence joins TRBV7-9 and TRBJ2-1; 9 bases fit TRBD2. This CDR3 region has 18 residues. Germline V gene lookup returns CDR1 SEHNR and CDR2 FQNEAQ (reference sequence). With 5 bases clipped from V and 4 bases from J, the junction kept 15 bases outside the gene matches. CDR3 nucleotides: TGTGCCAGCAGCCTTCTCCTCACTAGCGGGCCATCATACAATGAGCAGTTCTTC. This translates into CASSLLLTSGPSYNEQFF.

This clone was detected a few times. V gene TRBV7-6 combines with J gene TRBJ2-5; D unresolved. Trimming removed 2 bases at V and 3 bases at J, with 10 bases between. Germline V gene lookup returns CDR1 SGHVS and CDR2 FNYEAQ. The CDR3 is 14 amino acids. Here the CDR3 DNA reads TGTGCCAGCAGCTTAATGCGGAGTAAAGAGACCCAGTACTTC. It yields the protein CASSLMRSKETQYF.

This clone was counted only a few times. The chain carries TRBV19 and TRBJ2-4; D may be TRBD1 (8 bases). This CDR3 has 16 residues. CDR1 and CDR2 from the germline V gene are LNHDA and SQIVND (reference sequence). V was pared by 6 bases and J by 5 bases, with 20 bases between. This chain's CDR3 is CASSPLGTGGENIQYF. CDR3 DNA sequence: TGTGCCAGTAGCCCCCTTGGAACAGGGGGGGAAAACATTCAGTACTTC.

This clone was seen a handful of times. The chain combines TRBV6-5 with TRBJ2-3; weak D call: TRBD1 (5 bases). V shed 7 bases and J shed 2 bases, with 13 bases lying between them. Germline CDR1 MNHEY, CDR2 SVGAGI. CDR3 length: 14 residues. The CDR3 region is CASTTTGATDTQYF. The CDR3 DNA follows: TGTGCCAGCACCACGACTGGGGCCACAGATACGCAGTATTTT.

This clone has just a few counts. The chain recombines TRBV11-2 with TRBJ2-7; D remains unclear. Germline CDR1 is SGHAT and CDR2 is FQNNGV. The CDR3 is 13 amino acids. V lost 1 base and J lost 2, with 6 bases in between. The CDR3 here is CASSLGRAYEQYF. In nucleotides, the CDR3 is TGTGCCAGCAGCTTAGGACGGGCCTACGAGCAGTACTTC.

This clone was found a few times. The chain combines TRBV5-6 with TRBJ1-1, with D possibly matching TRBD1 (5 bases). The germline CDR1 and CDR2 sequences are SGHDT and YYEEEE. V was shortened by 2 bases and J by 4 bases, with 15 bases between the two germline ends. The length of the CDR3 is 15 residues. The DNA of the CDR3 is TGTGCCAGCAGCTTTAAGTCAGGGATAGGCACTGAAGCTTTCTTT. It yields the protein CASSFKSGIGTEAFF.

V usage is TRBV10-2 and J usage is TRBJ1-6; TRBD1 matches at 7 bases. CDR3 length: 14 amino acids. The V and J ends lost 4 bases and 6 bases, in that order; junction bases with no gene match: 3. Germline CDR1 is WSHSY and CDR2 is SAAADI. The CDR3 sequence is CASSVNRGNSPLHF. The CDR3 coding sequence is TGCGCCAGCAGTGTAAACAGGGGTAATTCACCCCTCCACTTT.

This clone was seen more than once but under ten times. The chain joins TRBV5-1 to TRBJ2-7; tentatively, D is TRBD1 (6 bases). The ends were cut back, 0 bases at V and 5 bases at J, with 15 bases in the middle. The germline CDR1 and CDR2 sequences are SGHRS and YFSETQ. The CDR3 is 15 residues long. The DNA for the CDR3 is TGCGCCAGCAGCTTGGGTACAACAGGGTCCCACGAGCAGTACTTC. Amino acids: CASSLGTTGSHEQYF.

Only a few counts were recorded for this clone. This rearrangement joins TRBV10-2 to TRBJ2-3, with a weak D call TRBD2 (5 bases). The CDR3 runs 13 residues. Germline-derived CDR1 and CDR2 are WSHSY and SAAADI. Trimming stripped 6 bases from V and 1 base from J, with 8 bases between. CDR3 amino acids: CASRLVRTDTQYF. DNA of the CDR3: TGCGCCAGCAGACTAGTTCGCACAGATACGCAGTATTTT.

This clone has a handful of counts. The J gene is TRBJ2-1, the V gene TRBV7-2, with TRBD1 identical over 9 bases. V was pared by 2 bases and J by 9 bases, with 8 bases of the junction left unmatched. Per the germline V gene, CDR1 is SGHTA and CDR2 is FQGNSA. CDR3 length equals 15 residues. The CDR3 loop reads CASSLRTGVLGEQFF. The CDR3 DNA is TGTGCCAGCAGCTTACGGACAGGGGTATTGGGTGAGCAGTTCTTC. The full variable domain, in which reference TRBV7-2 and TRBJ2-1 provide the parts outside the CDR3, is GAGVSQSPSNKVTEKGKDVELRCDPISGHTALYWYRQSLGQGLEFLIYFQGNSAPDKSGLPSDRFSAERTGGSVSTLTIQRTQQEDSAVYLCASSLRTGVLGEQFFGPGTRLTVL.

The sample holds a few counts of this clone. This chain connects TRBV6-1 to TRBJ1-2, with TRBD1 matching over 7 bases. Germline assignment: CDR1 MNHNS and CDR2 SASEGT. With V trimmed by 5 bases and J by 4 bases, 10 bases remained unmatched. The CDR3 loop spans 15 amino acids. CDR3: CASSLGTAFSYGYTF. Written as DNA, the CDR3 is TGTGCCAGCAGTCTTGGGACAGCATTTTCCTATGGCTACACCTTC.